The 18 T cell receptor beta chains listed next were all sequenced from one sample in a study of control samples from healthy donors and cancer patients (dated by TCRdb to the early 2020s). Library preparation used the immunoSEQ multiplex PCR assay. Sourced from immuneACCESS, this table was stored by TCRdb with only in-frame sequences that have V and J called. A share of the clones is absent; for the studies checked, an unresolved V gene accounts for under half, and the remainder has no known explanation. This sample holds tens of thousands of clones; 84% were observed only once. The top ten clones comprise roughly 39% of the sample. Sequencing was carried out using PBMCs. These receptors originate from a man aged 70-80 years with lung cancer.

The chain joins TRBV23-1 to TRBJ2-1, with a tentative D call TRBD2 (5 bases). TRBV23-1 belongs to the ORF category, with a function that is uncertain. V lost 4 bases and J 0 bases, leaving 22 bases between the germline ends. The CDR3 contains 19 residues. CDR3 sequence reads: CASSPRSPILESSYNEQFF. CDR3 coding DNA: TGCGCCAGCAGTCCCCGATCCCCCATACTAGAGAGCTCCTACAATGAGCAGTTCTTC.

The J gene is TRBJ1-1, the V gene TRBV10-1; tentative D call: TRBD1 (5 bases). V was cut by 8 bases and J by 1 base, with 11 bases left in between. The CDR3 length is 13 residues. Germline V gives CDR1 WNHNN, CDR2 SYGVQD (reference sequence). DNA of the CDR3: TGCGCCAGCTCTGGGACGGCGAACACTGAAGCTTTCTTT. This encodes CASSGTANTEAFF.

The CDR3 nucleotides are TGTGCCAGCAGTGAGCCAATAGCGGGGGGGCCCTATGAGCAGTTCTTC. Its translation: CASSEPIAGGPYEQFF. The chain carries TRBV6-1 and TRBJ2-1; 11 bases are shared with TRBD2. Germline assignment: CDR1 MNHNS and CDR2 SASEGT. CDR3 length equals 16 residues. V was clipped by 3 bases and J by 8 bases; unmatched bases: 9.

The chain has TRBV24-1 and TRBJ1-6; D is possibly TRBD1 (6 bases). CDR1 KGHDR and CDR2 SFDVKD come from the germline V gene. This CDR3 comprises 15 residues. V was trimmed by 5 bases and J by 7 bases, leaving 14 bases between them. CDR3 protein: CATSASDRFNSPLHF. CDR3 bases: TGTGCCACCAGTGCCTCCGACAGGTTCAATTCACCCCTCCACTTT.

DNA for the CDR3: TGTGCCAGCAGTGACTCCCGACAGGGAAGAGGCACTGAAGCTTTCTTT. Amino acids: CASSDSRQGRGTEAFF. The genes are TRBV2 and TRBJ1-1; 7 bases line up with TRBD1. Germline V gene lookup returns CDR1 SNHLY and CDR2 FYNNEI. The CDR3 is 16 amino acids. The V and J ends lost 3 bases and 4 bases, in that order; junction bases with no gene match: 11. Complete variable domain (other parts from reference TRBV2 and TRBJ1-1): EPEVTQTPSHQVTQMGQEVILRCVPISNHLYFYWYRQILGQKVEFLVSFYNNEISEKSEIFDDQFSVERPDGSNFTLKIRSTKLEDSAMYFCASSDSRQGRGTEAFFGQGTRLTVV.

This clone was counted between two and nine times. This chain links TRBV28 with TRBJ1-5; possibly TRBD1 for D (5 bases). Trimming took 5 bases from V and 4 from J, leaving 12 bases between them. The CDR3 consists of 14 residues. The germline V gene has CDR1 MDHEN and CDR2 SYDVKM. Here the CDR3 reads CASSGRGTNQPQHF. The CDR3 bases are TGTGCCAGCAGTGGCCGGGGGACGAATCAGCCCCAGCATTTT.

The chain has TRBV9 and TRBJ2-1, with D possibly TRBD2 on 6 matching bases. The CDR3 is 15 amino acids. V was pared by 0 bases and J by 10 bases, with 17 bases between. CDR1 is SGDLS and CDR2 is YYNGEE in the germline V gene. The CDR3 nucleotides are TGTGCCAGCAGCGTAGGAGATAGCGGAGGGAACGAGCAGTTCTTC. Encoded protein: CASSVGDSGGNEQFF.

This chain links TRBV7-9 with TRBJ1-2; D uncertain. Trimming shortened V by 5 bases and J by 7 bases, and 14 bases separated the two germline ends. The CDR3 is 13 residues long. Germline V gene data show CDR1 as SEHNR and CDR2 as FQNEAQ (reference sequence). The CDR3 sequence: CASSHSVTRGYTF. DNA for the CDR3: TGTGCCAGCAGCCATTCGGTGACCCGTGGCTACACCTTC.

The chain links TRBV30 to TRBJ1-3; the D is unclear. This CDR3 has 14 amino acids. Deletions cut 4 bases from V and 5 bases from J, with 15 bases between. From germline, CDR1 is GTSNPN and CDR2 SVGIG (reference sequence). The CDR3 is CAWIDDVRRNTIYF. CDR3 nucleotide sequence: TGTGCCTGGATCGACGATGTAAGGCGAAACACCATATATTTT. The entire variable domain, with the rest obtained from reference TRBV30 and TRBJ1-3, is as follows: SQTIHQWPATLVQPVGSPLSLECTVEGTSNPNLYWYRQAAGRGLQLLFYSVGIGQISSEVPQNLSASRPQDRQFILSSKKLLLSDSGFYLCAWIDDVRRNTIYFGEGSWLTVV.

The chain employs TRBV25-1 and TRBJ2-7; 7 nucleotides align to TRBD2. CDR1 MGHDK and CDR2 SYGVNS come from the germline V gene. The J segment lost 7 bases and the V segment lost 0 bases, leaving 9 bases of the junction unmatched. CDR3 length: 15 residues. The CDR3 coding sequence is TGTGCCAGCAGTGAATATTATTCAGGGAGGGCTGAGCAGTACTTC. Residues: CASSEYYSGRAEQYF.

V and J are TRBV27 and TRBJ2-7; no clear D gene. The V end lost 2 bases, the J end lost 4 bases, and 18 bases lay between the germline ends. Germline values: CDR1 MNHEY, CDR2 SMNVEV (reference sequence). The CDR3 sequence is 16 residues long. The CDR3 DNA is TGTGCCAGCAGTTTAAAGGGCCCGCCTTGGGGTTACGAGCAGTACTTC. This sequence encodes CASSLKGPPWGYEQYF.

For this clone: The identical CDR3 is also encoded by other nucleotide sequences in the sample. This chain uses TRBV19 with TRBJ2-3; 10 bases agree with TRBD2. CDR3 length equals 16 residues. Trimming took 4 bases from V and 1 from J; bases not matched to a gene: 5. Germline values: CDR1 LNHDA, CDR2 SQIVND (reference sequence). The CDR3: CASSTLAGGRTDTQYF. CDR3 DNA: TGTGCCAGTAGTACCTTAGCGGGGGGCCGCACAGATACGCAGTATTTT.

This chain uses TRBV5-6 with TRBJ2-3, with 11 bases lining up with TRBD2. Trimming took 3 bases from V and 4 from J; bases not matched to a gene: 7. CDR1 and CDR2 (germline): SGHDT, YYEEEE. This CDR3 is built from 16 residues. CDR3: CASSWVSGGAPDTQYF. The CDR3 nucleotides read TGTGCCAGCAGCTGGGTTAGCGGGGGGGCGCCAGATACGCAGTATTTT. The variable domain in full, with the rest retrieved from reference TRBV5-6 and TRBJ2-3, is DAGVTQSPTHLIKTRGQQVTLRCSPKSGHDTVSWYQQALGQGPQFIFQYYEEEERQRGNFPDRFSGHQFPNYSSELNVNALLLGDSALYLCASSWVSGGAPDTQYFGPGTRLTVL.

This rearrangement joins TRBV20-1 to TRBJ2-7; D unresolved. Germline values: CDR1 DFQATT, CDR2 SNEGSKA (reference sequence). V dropped 3 bases and J dropped 6 bases, with 9 bases sitting between them. CDR3 length: 11 residues. CDR3 nucleotides: TGCAGTGCTAGGAAAGCCACCGAGCAGTACTTC. This sequence encodes CSARKATEQYF.

The J gene is TRBJ1-2, the V gene TRBV27, with 9 bases matching TRBD1. Germline assignment: CDR1 MNHEY and CDR2 SMNVEV (reference sequence). Unmatched junction bases numbered 9, after V lost 5 bases and J lost 5 bases. This CDR3 contains 15 residues. In DNA form, the CDR3 reads TGTGCCAGCAGTCCTGCCGGGACAGGGTCTTATGGCTACACCTTC. It specifies CASSPAGTGSYGYTF.

The gene calls are TRBV5-1 and TRBJ2-5; 14 bases agree with TRBD2. Trimming cost V 4 bases and J 1 base; bases outside gene matches: 0. Germline V gene lookup returns CDR1 SGHRS and CDR2 YFSETQ. This CDR3 is 15 amino acids long. CDR3 bases: TGCGCCAGCAGCGGACTAGCGGGGGGCCAAGAGACCCAGTACTTC. This gives the protein CASSGLAGGQETQYF.

This rearrangement joins TRBV18 to TRBJ1-5; unclear D gene. From germline, CDR1 is KGHSH and CDR2 LQKENI. Trimming removed 3 bases at V and 5 bases at J, with 20 bases between. The CDR3 loop spans 17 amino acids. As DNA, the CDR3 is TGTGCCAGCTCACCGACACGGGCCGCTAGGGCTCATCAGCCCCAGCATTTT. It translates to CASSPTRAARAHQPQHF.

This clone has just one count. The rearrangement joins TRBV5-6 to TRBJ2-7; D gene unclear. V dropped 4 bases and J dropped 6 bases, with 11 bases sitting between them. Germline CDR1 SGHDT, CDR2 YYEEEE. The CDR3 runs 12 residues. The CDR3 region has the DNA TGTGCCAGCAGCAATACGGCAGTCGAGCAGTACTTC. This translates into CASSNTAVEQYF.